This TCR beta chain was sequenced for a study of T cell repertoires in cytomegalovirus infection. In the study overall: Public signatures in TCR beta pointed to CMV infection and matching HLA type. Study findings and constraints: Based on cumulative public TCR beta family frequency, carriers of CMV plus the relevant HLA were identified. CMV-specific HLA-C-restricted TCR beta clonotypes dominated the ex vivo response.

This clonotype has more than one count but fewer than ten. Its target is unknown. TCRdb reprocessed the reads with MiXCR, giving one entry per CDR3 protein. The sample has around 630,000 distinct CDR3 sequences, approximately 25% seen once. Sequenced sample: CD8+ T cells from PBMCs. This clonotype was sampled from a human donor in good health (CMV status not recorded). Some clones in this sample may be carry-over from other donors' samples.

The DNA of the CDR3 is TGCGCCAGCAGCCACCAGGGCCTTGAAGCTTTCTTT. This translates into CASSHQGLEAFF. This chain links TRBV4-1 with TRBJ1-1; tentative D call: TRBD1 (5 bases). In germline, CDR1 is MGHRA, CDR2 YSYEKL. V was cut by 3 bases and J by 7 bases, with 9 bases left in between. The CDR3 runs to 12 residues.